The 26 T cell receptor beta chains below were found in one sample sequenced in a study of neurological immune-mediated disorders (dated by TCRdb to about 2019). Receptor amplification or capture employed 5' RACE. The data were produced on an Illumina HiSeq 2500. TCRdb reran the public reads through fastp at Q25 and MiXCR, keeping productive beta chains. Rows merge per CDR3 protein into single entries with the most common DNA and genes. The sample has about 70,000 distinct CDR3 sequences on record, 2.5% to 3.5% of them singletons. About 5% of the sample is taken by the ten largest. Input material: PBMCs. These receptors were obtained from a woman in her forties or fifties with multiple sclerosis.

This clonotype was counted ten times or more. This chain uses TRBV9 with TRBJ2-3; 7 positions match TRBD2. Per germline, CDR1 SGDLS and CDR2 YYNGEE. Losses at the gene ends were 5 bases for V and 2 bases for J; bases not matched to a gene: 17. The CDR3 runs to 18 residues. The CDR3 reads CASRHKPGGEGNTDTQYF. The CDR3 DNA sequence: TGTGCCAGCAGACACAAACCGGGGGGAGAAGGGAACACAGATACGCAGTATTTT.

This clonotype was detected ten times or more. This chain uses TRBV6-5 with TRBJ1-2, with a weak D call TRBD1 (5 bases). Germline V lookup: CDR1 MNHEY, CDR2 SVGAGI. Trimming removed 5 bases from V and 1 base from J, with 17 bases in between. The length of the CDR3 is 16 residues. CDR3 amino acids: CASSPLPGRGNYGYTF. DNA of the CDR3: TGTGCCAGCAGTCCGCTCCCGGGAAGGGGTAACTATGGCTACACCTTC.

This clonotype was picked up many times. This chain links TRBV12-3 or TRBV12-4 with TRBJ2-1, with 10 bases identical to TRBD2. CDR3 length: 16 amino acids. V shed 5 bases and J 4 bases; nucleotides not matched to a gene: 8. The CDR3 DNA reads as TGTGCCAGCAGTCCCATAGCGGGGGGTCTTTACAATGAGCAGTTCTTC. Translation gives CASSPIAGGLYNEQFF.

On this clonotype: Just one base apart from a much larger clone, this may be a read error. The V and J genes are TRBV2 and TRBJ1-3, with D possibly TRBD1 on 6 matching bases. The germline gives CDR1 SNHLY, CDR2 FYNNEI. This CDR3 has 13 amino acids. V shed 4 bases and J shed 10 bases, with 14 bases lying between them. The CDR3 DNA follows: TGTGCCAGCAGTGTGGGCCAGGGGAAAACCATATATTTT. This encodes CASSVGQGKTIYF.

This clonotype was observed at least ten times. The J gene is TRBJ2-1, the V gene TRBV24-1, with D unresolved. The CDR3 contains 15 residues. Trimming pared 1 base from V and 8 bases from J, leaving 14 bases between. The germline V gene has CDR1 KGHDR and CDR2 SFDVKD. CDR3: CATSDFGPSGYEQFF. In DNA form, the CDR3 reads TGTGCCACCAGTGATTTTGGGCCATCCGGGTATGAGCAGTTCTTC.

Ten or more counts support this clonotype. The V call is TRBV5-6, the J call TRBJ2-5; the match to TRBD2 covers 8 bases. After removal of 0 bases from V and 5 bases from J, the junction contained 12 bases not matched to a gene. This CDR3 comprises 17 residues. Per the germline V gene, CDR1 is SGHDT and CDR2 is YYEEEE. In DNA form, the CDR3 reads TGTGCCAGCAGCTTGGCCGGGACTAGTGGGGAGAGGGAGACCCAGTACTTC. Its protein product is CASSLAGTSGERETQYF. Full variable domain (remainder filled in from reference TRBV5-6 and TRBJ2-5): DAGVTQSPTHLIKTRGQQVTLRCSPKSGHDTVSWYQQALGQGPQFIFQYYEEEERQRGNFPDRFSGHQFPNYSSELNVNALLLGDSALYLCASSLAGTSGERETQYFGPGTRLLVL.

This clonotype was seen many times. The J gene is TRBJ2-2, the V gene TRBV20-1; TRBD1 agrees at 9 bases. Germline V CDR1 and CDR2: DFQATT, SNEGSKA (reference sequence). CDR3 length: 15 amino acids. Trimming removed 5 bases from V and 6 bases from J; junction bases left unmatched: 10. The CDR3 loop reads CSAYRQGGTSGELFF. CDR3 bases: TGCAGTGCTTACCGACAGGGGGGGACTTCCGGGGAGCTGTTTTTT.

This clonotype has ten or more counts. V gene TRBV20-1 combines with J gene TRBJ2-5, with 13 nucleotides matching TRBD2. The length of the CDR3 is 22 residues. The germline gives CDR1 DFQATT, CDR2 SNEGSKA (reference sequence). V dropped 6 bases and J dropped 4; count of bases not matched to a gene: 29. The CDR3 loop is CSARFLAREGLAGPGPPETQYF. In DNA form, the CDR3 reads TGCAGTGCCAGGTTTTTGGCTAGAGAGGGACTAGCGGGGCCCGGTCCCCCAGAGACCCAGTACTTC.

This clonotype was counted ten times or more. The chain carries TRBV29-1 and TRBJ2-1; D is uncertain. V was pared by 0 bases and J by 6 bases, with 6 bases between. Germline values: CDR1 SQVTM, CDR2 ANQGSEA. The CDR3 loop spans 12 amino acids. CDR3 bases: TGCAGCGTTGAAGAGGGTAGCAATGAGCAGTTCTTC. Protein: CSVEEGSNEQFF.

This clonotype showed up many times. The CDR3 protein is CASYPYAGLAESPVSYNEQFF. DNA of the CDR3: TGTGCCAGTTATCCTTACGCCGGACTAGCGGAGAGCCCAGTCTCCTACAATGAGCAGTTCTTC. The chain recombines TRBV19 with TRBJ2-1; 10 bases are shared with TRBD2. The trim removed 8 bases at V and 0 bases at J, leaving 22 bases unmatched. From germline, CDR1 is LNHDA and CDR2 SQIVND (reference sequence). This CDR3 contains 21 residues.

This clonotype was detected ten times or more. The rearrangement uses TRBV3-1 and TRBJ1-2, with D maybe TRBD1 (5 bases). V was cut by 4 bases and J by 4 bases, with 13 bases left in between. In germline, CDR1 is LGHDT, CDR2 YNNKEL (reference sequence). This CDR3 is built from 14 residues. CDR3 sequence reads: CASSPTGRGYGYTF. Written as DNA, the CDR3 is TGTGCCAGCAGCCCGACGGGACGGGGCTATGGCTACACCTTC.

Many counts were recorded for this clonotype. The chain employs TRBV20-1 and TRBJ2-1; 7 nucleotides align to TRBD2. The CDR3 consists of 13 residues. V was pared by 3 bases and J by 7 bases, with 6 bases of the junction left unmatched. Germline lookup yields CDR1 DFQATT and CDR2 SNEGSKA (reference sequence). CDR3 amino acids: CSASRTRANEQFF. CDR3 bases: TGCAGTGCTAGCCGGACTAGGGCGAATGAGCAGTTCTTC.

At least ten counts were recorded for this clonotype. The chain recombines TRBV7-9 with TRBJ2-3, with D possibly TRBD1 on 6 matching bases. V gave up 1 base and J gave up 5 bases, with 16 bases separating them. CDR3 size: 16 residues. CDR1 and CDR2 from the germline V gene are SEHNR and FQNEAQ (reference sequence). DNA for the CDR3: TGTGCCAGCAGCTTAGAAAGGGGGTCGACAGGAGATACGCAGTATTTT. Its translation is CASSLERGSTGDTQYF.

There are a few counts of this clonotype. A read error may be the cause here, since a much bigger clone is one base away. The rearrangement uses TRBV20-1 and TRBJ1-6; D ambiguous. CDR1 and CDR2 from the germline V gene are DFQATT and SNEGSKA (reference sequence). There are 11 residues in the CDR3. CDR3 region: CSPLLNSPLNF. The CDR3 coding sequence is TGCAGTCCCCTGCTGAATTCACCCCTCAACTTT.

This clonotype was detected many times. The V call is TRBV10-3, the J call TRBJ2-7; 8 positions match TRBD2. Germline lookup yields CDR1 ENHRY and CDR2 SYGVKD. There are 15 residues in the CDR3. V shed 3 bases, J shed 1 base, and the junction held 5 bases outside the gene matches. CDR3 DNA: TGTGCCATCAGTGACTCTAGCGGGCCTTCCTACGAGCAGTACTTC. Residues: CAISDSSGPSYEQYF.

This clonotype appeared many times. The chain combines TRBV15 with TRBJ1-2; unclear D gene. The V gene lost 0 bases and the J gene lost 4 bases, with 3 bases spanning the gap. Germline assignment: CDR1 LNHNV and CDR2 YYDKDF (reference sequence). This CDR3 has 12 residues. The CDR3 DNA is TGTGCCACCAGCAGAGATACCTATGGCTACACCTTC. It yields the protein CATSRDTYGYTF.

This clonotype was recorded many times. The V and J genes are TRBV6-2 or TRBV6-3 and TRBJ2-7; 9 bases map to TRBD1. Per germline, CDR1 MNHEY and CDR2 SVGEGT. The CDR3 length is 16 residues. The trim removed 4 bases at V and 2 bases at J, leaving 9 bases unmatched. CDR3: CASSLAGTGLTYEQYV. CDR3 in DNA: TGTGCCAGCAGTTTAGCCGGGACAGGGTTAACCTACGAGCAGTACGTC.

Regarding this clonotype: A junction end diverges from the germline sequence, so it may reflect a read error. The chain joins TRBV6-1 to TRBJ1-5; D remains unclear. The CDR3 covers 14 residues. Germline CDR1 MNHNS, CDR2 SASEGT. The CDR3 bases are TGTGCCACCCTTGCCCGGACGGAGCTCGCGACCCAGAATTTT. It codes for CATLARTELATQNF.

This clonotype appeared many times. It may be a read error: a sequence one base away is much more abundant. This chain links TRBV7-9 with TRBJ2-1, with a tentative D call TRBD1 (5 bases). The CDR3 runs to 11 residues. Germline CDR1 and CDR2: SEHNR and FQNEAQ (reference sequence). The CDR3 nucleotides read TGTGACAGCAGGGTGGGGTATGAGCAGTTCTTC. Its translation is CDSRVGYEQFF.

In regard to this clonotype: This may arise from a read error, as a much more abundant clone is one base away. This chain links TRBV29-1 with TRBJ1-2; unclear D gene. Deletions cut 7 bases from V and 4 bases from J, with 13 bases between. Germline loops: CDR1 SQVTM, CDR2 ANQGSEA. The CDR3 is 12 amino acids. The CDR3, as DNA: TGCAGCGGAGGTAAAGGGAGCTATGGCTACACCTTC. It translates to CSGGKGSYGYTF.

This clonotype was detected many times. The chain is built from TRBV11-2 and TRBJ2-3; possible D gene TRBD1, 6 bases. Germline CDR1 is SGHAT and CDR2 is FQNNGV. The CDR3 loop spans 14 amino acids. V gave up 1 base and J gave up 3 bases, with 8 bases separating them. The CDR3 DNA reads as TGTGCCAGCAGCTTAGTCAGGGGAACAGATACGCAGTATTTT. Translation gives CASSLVRGTDTQYF.

This clonotype was seen at least ten times. This chain connects TRBV4-3 to TRBJ2-3; D is uncertain. V lost 0 bases to trimming and J lost 2 bases, with 6 bases between them. Germline CDR1 LGHNA, CDR2 YSLEER. The CDR3 contains 14 residues. The CDR3 sequence: CASSQDSATDTQYF. The CDR3 DNA reads as TGCGCCAGCAGCCAAGATTCTGCCACAGATACGCAGTATTTT.

This clonotype has ten or more counts. In DNA form, the CDR3 reads TGTGCCAGCAAGGGGGGGGAGACCCAGTACTTC. Protein: CASKGGETQYF. The chain couples TRBV7-2 to TRBJ2-5, with a tentative D call TRBD2 (7 bases). V lost 7 bases to trimming and J lost 5 bases, with 8 bases between them. The CDR3 contains 11 residues. Germline CDR1 reads SGHTA; CDR2 reads FQGNSA.

This clonotype occurred many times. The J gene is TRBJ1-6, the V gene TRBV20-1, with 7 bases fitting TRBD1. In germline, CDR1 is DFQATT, CDR2 SNEGSKA (reference sequence). CDR3 length equals 15 residues. Germline trimming cut 6 bases from V and 7 bases from J; bases unmatched to any gene: 12. The CDR3 nucleotides are TGCAGTGCCGCTTTAACAGGGACAGCAAATTCACCCCTCCACTTT. Translated: CSAALTGTANSPLHF.

This clonotype was recorded many times. The V and J genes are TRBV10-3 and TRBJ1-1; D possibly corresponds to TRBD1 (5 bases). In germline, CDR1 is ENHRY, CDR2 SYGVKD. The CDR3 covers 12 residues. V lost 7 bases, J lost 1 base, and 7 bases lay in between. CDR3 in amino acids: CAIMGQNTEAFF. Here the CDR3 DNA reads TGTGCCATCATGGGGCAGAACACTGAAGCTTTCTTT.

This clonotype was picked up many times. V is TRBV6-1 and J is TRBJ2-5; 10 bases align to TRBD2. Per the germline V gene, CDR1 is MNHNS and CDR2 is SASEGT. The CDR3 runs to 15 residues. Trimming at V came to 5 bases and at J to 5 bases, leaving 8 bases not matched to a gene. CDR3 amino acids: CASSKGLASGETQYF. CDR3 DNA: TGTGCCAGCAGTAAGGGACTAGCGAGTGGGGAGACCCAGTACTTC.